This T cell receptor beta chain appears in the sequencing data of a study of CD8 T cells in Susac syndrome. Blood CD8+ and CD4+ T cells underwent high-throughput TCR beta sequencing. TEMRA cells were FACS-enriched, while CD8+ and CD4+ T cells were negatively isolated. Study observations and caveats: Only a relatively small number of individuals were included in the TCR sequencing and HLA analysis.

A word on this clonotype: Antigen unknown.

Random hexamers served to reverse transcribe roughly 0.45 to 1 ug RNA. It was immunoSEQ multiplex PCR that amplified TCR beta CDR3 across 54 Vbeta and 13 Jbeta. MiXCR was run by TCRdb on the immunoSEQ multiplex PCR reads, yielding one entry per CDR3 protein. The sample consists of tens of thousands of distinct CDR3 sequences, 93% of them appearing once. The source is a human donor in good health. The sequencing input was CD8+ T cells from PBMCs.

The CDR3 DNA reads TGTGCCAGCAGCCCCACGGTACCAGACACCAAGTATGGCTACACCTTC. This codes for CASSPTVPDTKYGYTF. The chain recombines TRBV7-9 with TRBJ1-2; D is unclear. The CDR3 has 16 amino acids. V was clipped by 5 bases and J by 5 bases, with 21 bases between them. The germline gives CDR1 SEHNR, CDR2 FQNEAQ (reference sequence).